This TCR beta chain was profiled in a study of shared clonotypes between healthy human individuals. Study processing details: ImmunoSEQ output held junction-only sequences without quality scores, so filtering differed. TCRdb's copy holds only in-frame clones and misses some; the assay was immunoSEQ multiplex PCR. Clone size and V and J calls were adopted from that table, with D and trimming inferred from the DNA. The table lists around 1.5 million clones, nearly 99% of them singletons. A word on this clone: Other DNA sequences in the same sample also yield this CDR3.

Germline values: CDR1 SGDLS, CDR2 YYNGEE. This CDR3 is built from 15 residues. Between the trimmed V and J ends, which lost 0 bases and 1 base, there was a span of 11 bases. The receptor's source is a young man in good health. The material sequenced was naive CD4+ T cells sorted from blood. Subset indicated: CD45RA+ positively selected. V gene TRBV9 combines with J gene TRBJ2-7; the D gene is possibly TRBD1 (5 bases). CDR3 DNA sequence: TGTGCCAGCAGCGTAGGCCCTTCAGGGTCCTACGAGCAGTACTTC. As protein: CASSVGPSGSYEQYF.